The 14 T cell receptor beta chains listed next were all sequenced from one sample in a study of blood T cell repertoires in COVID-19. Profiled with immunoSEQ multiplex PCR; TCRdb holds only in-frame clones, not every one. The sample carries 95,000 or so clones, around 90% recorded once. What was sequenced was peripheral blood. These receptors were obtained from a woman aged 70-85 years with acute or convalescent COVID-19.

This rearrangement joins TRBV5-5 to TRBJ2-7, with 12 bases matching TRBD2. Germline values: CDR1 SGHKS, CDR2 YYEKEE (reference sequence). Unmatched junction bases numbered 5, after V lost 1 base and J lost 3 bases. The CDR3 totals 16 residues. The DNA of the CDR3 is TGTGCCAGCAGCTTGTCCGGACTAGCGGGGCTCTACGAGCAGTACGTC. Protein sequence: CASSLSGLAGLYEQYV.

This clone was counted once. This chain links TRBV5-4 with TRBJ1-4; 11 nucleotides line up with TRBD1. The CDR3 totals 15 residues. V shed 0 bases and J 8 bases; nucleotides not matched to a gene: 3. Germline CDR1 and CDR2: SGHNT and YYREEE (reference sequence). The CDR3 loop is CASSLGGTGGEKLFF. CDR3 nucleotide sequence: TGTGCCAGCAGCTTGGGAGGGACAGGGGGAGAAAAACTGTTTTTT.

The V and J genes are TRBV18 and TRBJ1-3; perhaps TRBD1 as D (6 bases). The V gene's germline CDR1 is KGHSH and CDR2 LQKENI. This CDR3 contains 16 residues. The V end lost 3 bases, the J end lost 0 bases, and 12 bases lay between the germline ends. In nucleotides, the CDR3 is TGTGCCAGCTCACCTTCCGACAGGAGCTCTGGAAACACCATATATTTT. It codes for CASSPSDRSSGNTIYF.

In this sample, this clone turned up a few times. The chain couples TRBV6-6 to TRBJ2-7, with D possibly being TRBD2 (6 bases). V lost 3 bases and J lost 3, with 15 bases in between. Per germline, CDR1 MNHNY and CDR2 SVGAGI (reference sequence). There are 15 residues in the CDR3. The CDR3 sequence is CASSYGGVPNYEQYF. CDR3 bases: TGTGCCAGCAGTTATGGAGGGGTCCCCAACTACGAGCAGTACTTC.

The chain has TRBV6-5 and TRBJ2-1; 9 nucleotides align to TRBD1. The ends lost 7 bases at V and 7 bases at J; junction bases unmatched: 11. This CDR3 is built from 15 residues. The germline CDR1 and CDR2 sequences are MNHEY and SVGAGI. The CDR3 protein is CASILGQGLLNEQFF. The DNA for the CDR3 is TGTGCCAGCATCCTGGGACAGGGCCTCCTGAATGAGCAGTTCTTC.

This chain uses TRBV27 with TRBJ2-2, with TRBD1 identical over 7 bases. Germline CDR1 reads MNHEY; CDR2 reads SMNVEV (reference sequence). Losses at the gene ends were 6 bases for V and 2 bases for J; bases not matched to a gene: 6. The CDR3 has 15 amino acids. In nucleotides, the CDR3 is TGTGCCAGCAGCCTCCGGGACAGAAACACCGGGGAGCTGTTTTTT. Amino acids: CASSLRDRNTGELFF.

The chain combines TRBV6-2 or TRBV6-3 with TRBJ1-5; D not resolved. The CDR3 loop spans 16 amino acids. The V and J ends lost 4 bases and 1 base respectively, with 14 bases between them. Germline V gene sequence: CDR1 MNHEY, CDR2 SVGEGT. This CDR3 reads CASSSSLGGSNQPQHF. The CDR3 DNA sequence: TGTGCCAGCAGTTCTTCCTTGGGAGGAAGCAATCAGCCCCAGCATTTT.

The J gene is TRBJ2-7, the V gene TRBV19; possible D gene TRBD1, 6 bases. This CDR3 contains 15 residues. Looked up from germline, CDR1 is LNHDA and CDR2 is SQIVND (reference sequence). Trimming cost V 3 bases and J 4 bases, with 16 bases left between them. The CDR3 region has the DNA TGTGCCAGTAGTATGGGGCAGGGGTTCTTGTACGAGCAGTACTTC. Amino acid sequence: CASSMGQGFLYEQYF.

This sequence joins TRBV19 and TRBJ1-5; 8 bases map to TRBD1. The J segment lost 7 bases and the V segment lost 3 bases, leaving 11 bases of the junction unmatched. The CDR3 extends over 16 amino acids. Germline values: CDR1 LNHDA, CDR2 SQIVND (reference sequence). CDR3 DNA: TGTGCCAGTAGTATTCTTGGACAGGGAGGCAGGCAGCCCCAGCATTTT. Translation gives CASSILGQGGRQPQHF.

The chain carries TRBV15 and TRBJ2-5; 9 bases match TRBD2. J was trimmed by 0 bases and V by 1 base; bases with no gene match: 6. Germline CDR1 reads LNHNV; CDR2 reads YYDKDF (reference sequence). The CDR3 runs to 17 residues. This chain's CDR3 is CATSRGRLAGDQETQYF. In DNA, the CDR3 is TGTGCCACCAGCAGAGGCCGGTTAGCGGGGGACCAAGAGACCCAGTACTTC.

V usage is TRBV14 and J usage is TRBJ2-1, with D perhaps matching TRBD2 (6 bases). V dropped 1 base and J dropped 0 bases, with 10 bases sitting between them. The CDR3 consists of 16 residues. Germline V gene data show CDR1 as SGHDN and CDR2 as FVKESK. The DNA of the CDR3 is TGTGCCAGCAGCCAAGGCGGGGTGAGCTCCTACAATGAGCAGTTCTTC. Residues: CASSQGGVSSYNEQFF. Using reference TRBV14 and TRBJ2-1 for the parts outside the CDR3, the full variable domain is EAGVTQFPSHSVIEKGQTVTLRCDPISGHDNLYWYRRVMGKEIKFLLHFVKESKQDESGMPNNRFLAERTGGTYSTLKVQPAELEDSGVYFCASSQGGVSSYNEQFFGPGTRLTVL.

This clone was counted only a few times. The chain uses TRBV7-2 and TRBJ1-6; D possibly corresponds to TRBD1 (6 bases). Trimming cost V 6 bases and J 7 bases, with 16 bases left between them. CDR1 SGHTA and CDR2 FQGNSA come from the germline V gene. The CDR3 is 15 residues long. In DNA, the CDR3 is TGTGCCAGCAGATCGGCGACAGGCCCGAATTCACCCCTCCACTTT. The encoded protein is CASRSATGPNSPLHF. Variable domain in full (rest from reference TRBV7-2 and TRBJ1-6): GAGVSQSPSNKVTEKGKDVELRCDPISGHTALYWYRQSLGQGLEFLIYFQGNSAPDKSGLPSDRFSAERTGGSVSTLTIQRTQQEDSAVYLCASRSATGPNSPLHFGNGTRLTVT.

V is TRBV18 and J is TRBJ1-5; TRBD1 agrees at 9 bases. CDR3 length: 15 residues. The ends lost 6 bases at V and 2 bases at J; junction bases unmatched: 5. The germline V gene has CDR1 KGHSH and CDR2 LQKENI. CDR3: CASSLTGGGNQPQHF. In DNA form, the CDR3 reads TGTGCCAGCTCGCTAACAGGGGGCGGCAATCAGCCCCAGCATTTT.

In DNA form, the CDR3 reads TGTGCCAGCTCACCACGACAGGGAGGAACCGGGGAGCTGTTTTTT. This gives the protein CASSPRQGGTGELFF. J is TRBJ2-2 and V is TRBV18; D might be TRBD1 (7 bases). Trimming took off 1 base at V and 5 bases at J, with 11 bases between the two ends. Germline V gene data show CDR1 as KGHSH and CDR2 as LQKENI. This CDR3 contains 15 residues.